Below, one T cell receptor (beta chain) is given with its context. The template was genomic DNA from peripheral blood, not RNA. A mixed TRB-A/B primer pool amplified rearranged TRB by multiplex touch-down PCR. MiXCR, applied by TCRdb to the multiplex PCR reads, yields one record per CDR3 protein. The table has around 8,100 distinct CDR3 sequences, 35% to 50% seen once. The data originate from a study of T cell repertoires in aging, cancer and after chemotherapy. The germline V gene encodes CDR1 LNHNV and CDR2 YYDKDF (reference sequence). Trimming at V came to 5 bases and at J to 9 bases, leaving 7 bases not matched to a gene. The CDR3 is 14 residues long.

The specimen was blood. This TCR came from a human donor in good health. The chain links TRBV15 to TRBJ1-6, with TRBD1 matching over 7 bases. The CDR3 DNA reads TGTGCCACCAGCGTCGACAGGGAAGGTTCACCCCTCCACTTT. It specifies CATSVDREGSPLHF.